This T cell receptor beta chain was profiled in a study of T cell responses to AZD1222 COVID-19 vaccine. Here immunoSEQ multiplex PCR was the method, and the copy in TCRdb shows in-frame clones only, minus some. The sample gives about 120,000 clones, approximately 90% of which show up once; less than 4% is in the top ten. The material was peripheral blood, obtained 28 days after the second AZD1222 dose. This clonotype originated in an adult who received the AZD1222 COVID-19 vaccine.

CDR3 nucleotide sequence: TGTGCCAGTCAAGGGACTGAGCAGTTCTTC. Translated, it gives CASQGTEQFF. This chain joins TRBV6-6 and TRBJ2-1, with D perhaps being TRBD1 or TRBD2 (5 bases each). Between the trimmed V and J ends, which lost 9 bases and 9 bases, there was a span of 9 bases. From germline, CDR1 is MNHNY and CDR2 SVGAGI (reference sequence). The length of the CDR3 is 10 residues.